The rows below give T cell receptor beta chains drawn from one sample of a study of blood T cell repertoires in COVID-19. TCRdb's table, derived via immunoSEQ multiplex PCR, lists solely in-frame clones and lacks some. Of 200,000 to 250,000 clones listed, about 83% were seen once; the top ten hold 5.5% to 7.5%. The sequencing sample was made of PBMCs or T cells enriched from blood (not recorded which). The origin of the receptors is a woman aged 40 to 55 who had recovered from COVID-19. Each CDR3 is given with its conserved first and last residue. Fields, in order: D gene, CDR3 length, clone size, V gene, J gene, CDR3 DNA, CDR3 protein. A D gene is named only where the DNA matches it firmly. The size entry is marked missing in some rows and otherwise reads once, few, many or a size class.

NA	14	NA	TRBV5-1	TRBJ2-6	TGCGCCAGCAGCTTGTCGGCTGGGGCCAACGTCCTGACTTTC	CASSLSAGANVLTF
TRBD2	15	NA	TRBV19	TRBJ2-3	TGTGCCAGTAGTCCGGGACTAGCGACCACAGATACGCAGTATTTT	CASSPGLATTDTQYF
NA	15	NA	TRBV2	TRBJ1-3	TGTGCCAGCAGTCTATGGGACAACTCTGGAAACACCATATATTTT	CASSLWDNSGNTIYF
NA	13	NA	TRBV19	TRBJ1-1	TGTGCCAGTAGTAGGGCGGGGAGCACTGAAGCTTTCTTT	CASSRAGSTEAFF
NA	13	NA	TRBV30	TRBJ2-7	TGTGCCTGGAATTTACGGACTGGCTACGAGCAGTACTTC	CAWNLRTGYEQYF
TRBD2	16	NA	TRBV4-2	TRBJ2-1	TGTGCCAGCAGCCTAAACGAAGGACTAGCGGACAATGAGCAGTTCTTC	CASSLNEGLADNEQFF
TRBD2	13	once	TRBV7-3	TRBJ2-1	TGTGCCAGCAGCTTAGGACTAGCCAATGAGCAGTTCTTC	CASSLGLANEQFF
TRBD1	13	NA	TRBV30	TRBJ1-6	TGTGCCTGGAGTCCAGGGGGGAATTCACCCCTCCACTTT	CAWSPGGNSPLHF
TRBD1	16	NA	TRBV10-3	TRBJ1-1	TGTGCCATCAGGGGGGATACGGACAGGATGAACACTGAAGCTTTCTTT	CAIRGDTDRMNTEAFF
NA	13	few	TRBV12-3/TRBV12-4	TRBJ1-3	TGTGCCAGCACGGGAAACTCTGGAAACACCATATATTTT	CASTGNSGNTIYF
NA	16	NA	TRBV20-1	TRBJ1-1	TGCAGTGCTAGTCAGGCCTTAGTGTTGCGGAACACTGAAGCTTTCTTT	CSASQALVLRNTEAFF
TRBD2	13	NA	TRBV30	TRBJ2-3	TGTGCCTGGAGCGGGAGGACGACAGATACGCAGTATTTT	CAWSGRTTDTQYF
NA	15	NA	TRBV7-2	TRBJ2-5	TGTGCCAGCAGCTTAACCTCGGGAGCGGGAGAGACCCAGTACTTC	CASSLTSGAGETQYF
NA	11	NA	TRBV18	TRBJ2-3	TGTGCCAGCTCAAAACTAGCAGAGCAGTATTTT	CASSKLAEQYF
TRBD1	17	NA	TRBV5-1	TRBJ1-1	TGCGCCAGCAGCTCGACCCACAGGGGCTCCTTCAGGACTGAAGCTTTCTTT	CASSSTHRGSFRTEAFF
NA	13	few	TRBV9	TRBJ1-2	TGTGCCAGCAGCGGCCGGGACTTCTATGGCTACACCTTC	CASSGRDFYGYTF
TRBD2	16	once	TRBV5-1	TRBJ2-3	TGCGCCAGCAGTTCCGGGACTAGCGGGAGTCGTGATACGCAGTATTTT	CASSSGTSGSRDTQYF
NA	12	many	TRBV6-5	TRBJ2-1	TGTGCCAGCAGCCCGCCCTGGAGTGAGCAGTTCTTC	CASSPPWSEQFF
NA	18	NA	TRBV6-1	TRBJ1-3	TGTGCCAGCAGTGAGTGGGAACAGGCCTATGGTTCGGGAAACACCATATATTTT	CASSEWEQAYGSGNTIYF
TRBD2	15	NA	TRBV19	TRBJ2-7	TGTGCCAGTAGTATTGCGGGGGGGGGATCCTACGAGCAGTACTTC	CASSIAGGGSYEQYF
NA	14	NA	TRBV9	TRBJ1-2	TGTGCCAGCAGCTCAGACACCTCAAGACATGGCTACACCTTC	CASSSDTSRHGYTF
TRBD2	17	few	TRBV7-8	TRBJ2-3	TGTGCCAGCAGCCAACAGGGACTAGCGGGAGATTTAGATACGCAGTATTTT	CASSQQGLAGDLDTQYF
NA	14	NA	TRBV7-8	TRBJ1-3	TGTGCCAGCAGCCTCGGACAGAGCGGAAACACCATATATTTT	CASSLGQSGNTIYF
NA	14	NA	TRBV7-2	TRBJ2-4	TGTGCCAGCAGCTTAGGCGTTAAAGGGGACATTCAGTACTTC	CASSLGVKGDIQYF
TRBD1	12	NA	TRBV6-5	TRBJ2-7	TGTGCCAGCAGTCAGGGGGTGGGCGAGCAGTACTTC	CASSQGVGEQYF
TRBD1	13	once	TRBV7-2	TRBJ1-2	TGTGCCAGCAGCTTGACAGGGGACTATGGCTACACCTTC	CASSLTGDYGYTF
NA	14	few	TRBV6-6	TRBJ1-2	TGTGCCAGCAGTGGCTTAGCAGCCAACTATGGCTACACCTTC	CASSGLAANYGYTF
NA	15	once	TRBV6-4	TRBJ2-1	TGTGCCAGCAGTGATGGAGGGTTCGAGTTCAATGAGCAGTTCTTC	CASSDGGFEFNEQFF
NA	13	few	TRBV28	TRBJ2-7	TGTGCCAGCGGGACACCGGCCTCCTACGAGCAGTACTTC	CASGTPASYEQYF
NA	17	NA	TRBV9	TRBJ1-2	TGTGCCAGCAGCGGATACAGGGACGGGTCAGGAAACTATGGCTACACCTTC	CASSGYRDGSGNYGYTF
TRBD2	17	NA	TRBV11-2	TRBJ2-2	TGTGCCAGCAGCCCAAGCCTAGCGGAGGCGAACACCGGGGAGCTGTTTTTT	CASSPSLAEANTGELFF
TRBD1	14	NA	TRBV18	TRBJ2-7	TGTGCCAGCTCTCGGGACAGGGGGGCCTACGAGCAGTACTTC	CASSRDRGAYEQYF
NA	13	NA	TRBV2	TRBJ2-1	TGTGCCAGCATGAGCGGAGGCTACAATGAGCAGTTCTTC	CASMSGGYNEQFF
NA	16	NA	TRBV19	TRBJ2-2	TGTGCCAGTAGTATTGGGCCAGGGTGGGACACCGGGGAGCTGTTTTTT	CASSIGPGWDTGELFF
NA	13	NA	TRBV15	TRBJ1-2	TGTGCCACCAGCAGAGATCGTCGCGGGGGCTACACCTTC	CATSRDRRGGYTF
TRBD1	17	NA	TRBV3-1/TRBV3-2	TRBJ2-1	TGTGCCAGCAGCCAATTCCTGGGGACAGGGGGGTCCAATGAGCAGTTCTTC	CASSQFLGTGGSNEQFF
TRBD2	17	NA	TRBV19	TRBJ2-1	TGTGCCAGTAGTTCTGCGGGAGTAAATCCCAGATACAATGAGCAGTTCTTC	CASSSAGVNPRYNEQFF
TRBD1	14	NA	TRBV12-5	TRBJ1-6	TGTGCTAGTGGTCCGCAGGGGGATAATTCACCCCTCCACTTT	CASGPQGDNSPLHF
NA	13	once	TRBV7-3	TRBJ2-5	TGTGCCAGCAGCACCTCAAGGGGGGAGACCCAGTACTTC	CASSTSRGETQYF
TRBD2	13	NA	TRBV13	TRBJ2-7	TGTGCCAGCAGCCCCGGGACTACTCACGAGCAGTACTTC	CASSPGTTHEQYF
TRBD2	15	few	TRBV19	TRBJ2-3	TGTGCCAGTAGTATTAGGACTAGCGGCACAGATACGCAGTATTTT	CASSIRTSGTDTQYF
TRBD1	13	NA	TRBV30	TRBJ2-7	TGTGCCTGTAAGGGACAGGGGGCCTACGAGCAGTACTTC	CACKGQGAYEQYF
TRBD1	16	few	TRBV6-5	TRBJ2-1	TGTGCCAGCAGTTCACACCCGGGACAGGGGAACAATGAGCAGTTCTTC	CASSSHPGQGNNEQFF
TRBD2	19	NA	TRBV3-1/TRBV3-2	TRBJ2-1	TGTGCCAGCAGCCAAGTTGGCGGGAGGGCCTCCAGTTCCTACAATGAGCAGTTCTTC	CASSQVGGRASSSYNEQFF
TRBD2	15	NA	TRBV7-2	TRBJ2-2	TGTGCCAGCAGCTACCTCGGGAGGCCGGGCGGGGAGCTGTTTTTT	CASSYLGRPGGELFF
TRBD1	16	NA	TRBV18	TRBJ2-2	TGTGCCAGCTCGGAACAGGGGGCAGTCAACACCGGGGAGCTGTTTTTT	CASSEQGAVNTGELFF
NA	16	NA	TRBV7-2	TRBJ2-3	TGTGCCAGCAGCTTAGAAGGGGGTTCTCTAGGAGATACGCAGTATTTT	CASSLEGGSLGDTQYF
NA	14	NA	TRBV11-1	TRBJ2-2	TGTGCCAGCAGCCTAGCACCGGGAGCCGGGGAGCTGTTTTTT	CASSLAPGAGELFF
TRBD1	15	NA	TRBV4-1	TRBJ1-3	TGCGCCAGCAGCCTTAGGACAGGGTCAGGAAACACCATATATTTT	CASSLRTGSGNTIYF
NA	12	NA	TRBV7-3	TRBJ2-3	TGTGCCAGCAGCGTAAGCACAGATACGCAGTATTTT	CASSVSTDTQYF
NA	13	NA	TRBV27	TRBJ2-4	TGTGCCAGCAGTTTAATGCGCCGGGACATTCAGTACTTC	CASSLMRRDIQYF
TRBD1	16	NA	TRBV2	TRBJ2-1	TGTGCCAGCGGCCGATACCCGACAGGGAACGGAAATGAGCAGTTCTTC	CASGRYPTGNGNEQFF
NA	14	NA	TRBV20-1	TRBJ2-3	TGCAGTGCTAGTGGTTTAGCTAGCACAGATACGCAGTATTTT	CSASGLASTDTQYF
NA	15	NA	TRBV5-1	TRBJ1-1	TGCGCCAGCAGCCTATACAACCAAGGGGACACTGAAGCTTTCTTT	CASSLYNQGDTEAFF
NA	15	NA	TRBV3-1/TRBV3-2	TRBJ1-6	TGTGCCAGCAGCCCTCAACAGGGAGGGAATTCACCCCTCCACTTT	CASSPQQGGNSPLHF